Each of the 5 T cell receptor beta chains below was sequenced from the same sample in a study of T cell changes during pregnancy in multiple sclerosis. Measured with immunoSEQ multiplex PCR; TCRdb has only the in-frame clones, and not every one. The sample lists tens of thousands of clones, roughly 94% occurring once. The sample here was CD4+ T cells from peripheral blood mononuclear cells, taken after pregnancy. The receptors here all came from a female donor with multiple sclerosis, enrolled in a pregnancy study.

The chain carries TRBV18 and TRBJ2-3; no clear D gene. This CDR3 has 13 amino acids. CDR1 is KGHSH, CDR2 LQKENI, per germline. Trimming removed 8 bases from V and 3 bases from J, with 12 bases in between. CDR3 amino acids: CASRLKATDTQYF. The DNA for the CDR3 is TGTGCCAGCCGACTGAAGGCAACAGATACGCAGTATTTT. Variable domain in full (rest from reference TRBV18 and TRBJ2-3): NAGVMQNPRHLVRRRGQEARLRCSPMKGHSHVYWYRQLPEEGLKFMVYLQKENIIDESGMPKERFSAEFPKEGPSILRIQQVVRGDSAAYFCASRLKATDTQYFGPGTRLTVL.

The chain combines TRBV10-3 with TRBJ2-7; 9 bases fit TRBD1. Germline V lookup: CDR1 ENHRY, CDR2 SYGVKD. The CDR3 spans 14 residues. Losses at the gene ends were 5 bases for V and 7 bases for J; bases not matched to a gene: 9. Written as DNA, the CDR3 is TGTGCCATCAGTCCGGGACAGGGTAACGGAGAGCAGTACTTC. Encoded protein: CAISPGQGNGEQYF.

This chain connects TRBV7-6 to TRBJ1-1, with 8 bases fitting TRBD1. V shed 2 bases, J shed 4 bases, and the junction held 12 bases outside the gene matches. This CDR3 spans 17 amino acids. Germline-derived CDR1 and CDR2 are SGHVS and FNYEAQ. CDR3 loop: CASSLQFPGQGATEAFF. The CDR3 DNA reads as TGTGCCAGCAGCTTACAATTCCCAGGACAGGGAGCCACTGAAGCTTTCTTT.

The rearrangement uses TRBV6-4 and TRBJ2-3; D perhaps matches TRBD2 (6 bases). The V gene's germline CDR1 is MRHNA and CDR2 SNTAGT. The V gene lost 2 bases and the J gene lost 4 bases, with 10 bases spanning the gap. This CDR3 comprises 14 residues. This chain's CDR3 is CASSDRGGADTQYF. The CDR3 region has the DNA TGTGCCAGCAGTGACAGGGGAGGCGCAGATACGCAGTATTTT.

The chain carries TRBV2 and TRBJ2-7, with TRBD2 matching over 7 bases. The CDR3 has 13 amino acids. Germline values: CDR1 SNHLY, CDR2 FYNNEI. The trim removed 4 bases at V and 2 bases at J, leaving 2 bases unmatched. The CDR3 DNA follows: TGTGCCAGCAGTGTTGGGAGGGCCTACGAGCAGTACTTC. Translated, it gives CASSVGRAYEQYF.